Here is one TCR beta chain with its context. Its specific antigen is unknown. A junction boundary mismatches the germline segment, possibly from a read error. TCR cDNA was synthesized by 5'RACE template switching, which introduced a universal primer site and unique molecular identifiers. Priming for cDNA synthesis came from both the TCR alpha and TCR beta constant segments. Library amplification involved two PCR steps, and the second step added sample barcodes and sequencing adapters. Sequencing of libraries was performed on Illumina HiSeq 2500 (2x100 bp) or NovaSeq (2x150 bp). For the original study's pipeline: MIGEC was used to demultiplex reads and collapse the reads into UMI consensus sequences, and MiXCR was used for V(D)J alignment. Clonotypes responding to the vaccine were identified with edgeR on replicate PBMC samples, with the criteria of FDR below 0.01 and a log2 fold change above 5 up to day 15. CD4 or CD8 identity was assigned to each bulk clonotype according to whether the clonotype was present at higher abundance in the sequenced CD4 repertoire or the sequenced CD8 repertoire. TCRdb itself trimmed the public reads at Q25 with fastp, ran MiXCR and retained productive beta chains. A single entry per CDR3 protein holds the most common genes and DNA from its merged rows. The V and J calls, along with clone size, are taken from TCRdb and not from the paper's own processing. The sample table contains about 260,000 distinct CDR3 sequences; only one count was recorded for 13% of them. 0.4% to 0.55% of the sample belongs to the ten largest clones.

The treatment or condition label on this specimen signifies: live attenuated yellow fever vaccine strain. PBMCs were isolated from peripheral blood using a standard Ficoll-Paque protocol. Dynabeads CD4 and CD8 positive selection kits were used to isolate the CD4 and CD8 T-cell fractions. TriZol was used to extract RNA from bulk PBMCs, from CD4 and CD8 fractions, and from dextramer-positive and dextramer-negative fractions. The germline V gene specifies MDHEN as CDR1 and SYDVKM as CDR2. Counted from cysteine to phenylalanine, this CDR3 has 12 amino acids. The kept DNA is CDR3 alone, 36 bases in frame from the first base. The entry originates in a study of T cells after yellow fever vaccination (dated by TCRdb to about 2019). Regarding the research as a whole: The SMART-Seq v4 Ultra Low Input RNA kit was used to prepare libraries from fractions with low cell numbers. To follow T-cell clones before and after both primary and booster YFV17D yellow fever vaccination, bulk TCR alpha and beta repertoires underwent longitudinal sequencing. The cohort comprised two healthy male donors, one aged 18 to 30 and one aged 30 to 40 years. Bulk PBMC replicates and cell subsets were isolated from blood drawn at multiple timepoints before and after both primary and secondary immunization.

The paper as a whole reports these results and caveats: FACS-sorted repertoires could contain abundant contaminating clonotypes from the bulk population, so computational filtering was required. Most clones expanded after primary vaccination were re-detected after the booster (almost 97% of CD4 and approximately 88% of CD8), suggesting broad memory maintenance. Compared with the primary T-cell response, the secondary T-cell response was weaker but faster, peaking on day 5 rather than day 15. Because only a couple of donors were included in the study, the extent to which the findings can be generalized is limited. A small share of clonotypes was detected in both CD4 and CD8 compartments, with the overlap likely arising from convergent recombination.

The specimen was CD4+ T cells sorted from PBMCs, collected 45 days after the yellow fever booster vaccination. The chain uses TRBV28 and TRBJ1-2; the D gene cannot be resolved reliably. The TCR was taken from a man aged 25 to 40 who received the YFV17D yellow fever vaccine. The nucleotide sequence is TGTGCCGGCAGTATTGATCATTTTGGCTACACCTTC. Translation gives CAGSIDHFGYTF.